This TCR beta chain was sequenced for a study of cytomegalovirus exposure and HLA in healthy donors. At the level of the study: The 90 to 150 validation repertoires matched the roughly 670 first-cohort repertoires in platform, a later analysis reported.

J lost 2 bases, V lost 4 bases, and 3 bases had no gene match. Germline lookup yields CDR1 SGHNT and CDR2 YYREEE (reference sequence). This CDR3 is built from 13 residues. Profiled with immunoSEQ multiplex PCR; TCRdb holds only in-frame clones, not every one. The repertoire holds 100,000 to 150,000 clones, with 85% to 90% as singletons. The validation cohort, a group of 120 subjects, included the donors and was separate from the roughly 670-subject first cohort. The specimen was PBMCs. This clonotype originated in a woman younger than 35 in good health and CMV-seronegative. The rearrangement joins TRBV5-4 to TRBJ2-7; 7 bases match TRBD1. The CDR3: CASSEGTAYEQYF. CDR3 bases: TGTGCCAGCAGCGAGGGGACAGCCTACGAGCAGTACTTC.